Shown below are 14 T cell receptor beta chains from a single sample sequenced in a study of a mutant IDH1 vaccine in newly diagnosed glioma. Their recognized antigens are unknown. Libraries were prepared by immunoSEQ multiplex PCR; TCRdb keeps only in-frame clonotypes and omits some of them. The sample shows around 50,000 clones, roughly 84% of them seen only once. This sample's time point: week 35, safety follow-up. The content of each vaccine dose was 300 ug of mutant IDH1 20-mer peptide, and topical imiquimod accompanied it. The input for sequencing was PBMCs, taken from a glioma patient whose treatment included an IDH1 peptide vaccine. The receptors originated from a woman aged 18-29 years with glioma.

This clone was seen once. This chain joins TRBV14 and TRBJ1-2; 7 positions agree with TRBD1. Looked up from germline, CDR1 is SGHDN and CDR2 is FVKESK. With V trimmed by 3 bases and J by 2 bases, 6 bases remained unmatched. The CDR3 covers 15 residues. This chain's CDR3 is CASSHLGGPNYGYTF. In nucleotides, the CDR3 is TGTGCCAGCAGCCACCTAGGGGGCCCAAACTATGGCTACACCTTC.

The rearrangement uses TRBV18 and TRBJ1-5; 10 bases fit TRBD1. Losses at the gene ends were 6 bases for V and 8 bases for J; bases not matched to a gene: 4. This CDR3 spans 13 amino acids. Per the germline V gene, CDR1 is KGHSH and CDR2 is LQKENI. As DNA, the CDR3 is TGTGCCAGCTCGCGGGACAGGGGAAAGCCCCAGCATTTT. Translating gives CASSRDRGKPQHF. Drawing the rest from reference TRBV18 and TRBJ1-5, the complete variable domain is NAGVMQNPRHLVRRRGQEARLRCSPMKGHSHVYWYRQLPEEGLKFMVYLQKENIIDESGMPKERFSAEFPKEGPSILRIQQVVRGDSAAYFCASSRDRGKPQHFGDGTRLSIL.

The chain couples TRBV5-4 to TRBJ2-7; D might be TRBD1 (5 bases). The CDR3 length is 13 residues. The germline V gene encodes CDR1 SGHNT and CDR2 YYREEE (reference sequence). Trimming cost V 4 bases and J 7 bases, with 15 bases left between them. The CDR3 DNA is TGTGCCAGCAGCCCGACAGCGCTCGGGGAGCAGTACTTC. As protein: CASSPTALGEQYF.

The chain carries TRBV5-1 and TRBJ2-6, with D unresolved. V shed 4 bases and J shed 0 bases, with 8 bases lying between them. This CDR3 contains 15 residues. Germline CDR1 reads SGHRS; CDR2 reads YFSETQ. CDR3 region: CASSPGPSGANVLTF. In nucleotides, the CDR3 is TGCGCCAGCAGCCCCGGCCCCTCTGGGGCCAACGTCCTGACTTTC.

This rearrangement joins TRBV30 to TRBJ2-7; D not certain. Germline V gene sequence: CDR1 GTSNPN, CDR2 SVGIG (reference sequence). The CDR3 is 11 residues long. Trimming took 0 bases from V and 5 from J, leaving 5 bases between them. CDR3 DNA: TGTGCCTGGAGTGTACTGGACGAGCAGTACTTC. As protein: CAWSVLDEQYF.

The V call is TRBV9, the J call TRBJ2-5, with D possibly TRBD1 on 6 matching bases. V lost 4 bases and J lost 7, with 20 bases in between. Germline assignment: CDR1 SGDLS and CDR2 YYNGEE. This CDR3 comprises 15 residues. The CDR3 sequence is CASSLNPGESGTQYF. In nucleotides, the CDR3 is TGTGCCAGCAGCCTAAATCCAGGGGAGAGCGGGACCCAGTACTTC.

The chain is built from TRBV9 and TRBJ1-4; D gene uncertain. This CDR3 spans 15 amino acids. The germline gives CDR1 SGDLS, CDR2 YYNGEE. Trimming took off 1 base at V and 4 bases at J, with 11 bases between the two ends. CDR3 in amino acids: CASSVRGSLNEKLFF. The CDR3 DNA reads as TGTGCCAGCAGCGTAAGAGGCAGTCTTAATGAAAAACTGTTTTTT.

V is TRBV7-3 and J is TRBJ1-1, with unresolved D. The germline CDR1 and CDR2 sequences are SGHTA and FQGTGA. The CDR3 runs 15 residues. Trimming removed 5 bases from V and 0 bases from J, with 13 bases in between. The CDR3 nucleotides are TGTGCCAGCAGCCCAAATGTGGGGATGAACACTGAAGCTTTCTTT. This sequence encodes CASSPNVGMNTEAFF. Full variable domain (remainder filled in from reference TRBV7-3 and TRBJ1-1): GAGVSQTPSNKVTEKGKYVELRCDPISGHTALYWYRQSLGQGPEFLIYFQGTGAADDSGLPNDRFFAVRPEGSVSTLKIQRTERGDSAVYLCASSPNVGMNTEAFFGQGTRLTVV.

The chain combines TRBV19 with TRBJ1-6; no reliable D call. The CDR3 is 12 amino acids. The germline V gene encodes CDR1 LNHDA and CDR2 SQIVND (reference sequence). The V end lost 3 bases, the J end lost 13 bases, and 10 bases lay between the germline ends. CDR3 amino acids: CASSIGVGPLHF. In DNA form, the CDR3 reads TGTGCCAGTAGTATTGGGGTAGGGCCCCTCCACTTT.

The V call is TRBV13, the J call TRBJ2-3, with 12 bases matching TRBD1. Germline CDR1 is PRHDT and CDR2 is FYEKMQ (reference sequence). The CDR3 is made up of 20 amino acids. J was trimmed by 1 base and V by 1 base; bases with no gene match: 12. CDR3 sequence (DNA): TGTGCCAGCAGCTTAGTACCCGGGACAGGGGGCCCTGCGGGCACAGATACGCAGTATTTT. The encoded protein is CASSLVPGTGGPAGTDTQYF.

Worth noting for this clone: One end of the junction is discordant with germline, which a read error may explain. The chain combines TRBV20-1 with TRBJ1-1; TRBD1 matches at 8 bases. Germline V gives CDR1 DFQATT, CDR2 SNEGSKA (reference sequence). The CDR3 length is 11 residues. The CDR3 bases are TGCAGTGCCACAACTTCTAACAGGGGGATCTTT. This gives the protein CSATTSNRGIF.

This clone was recorded a few times. The chain couples TRBV18 to TRBJ2-2; D gene unclear. Germline V gives CDR1 KGHSH, CDR2 LQKENI. V lost 3 bases to trimming and J lost 1 base, with 9 bases between them. The CDR3 has 15 residues. The CDR3 spells CASSPGWKNTGELFF. Written as DNA, the CDR3 is TGTGCCAGCTCACCGGGGTGGAAGAACACCGGGGAGCTGTTTTTT.

Here the CDR3 reads CASSERASRLALRYNEQFF. CDR3 nucleotides: TGTGCCAGCAGTGAACGAGCCTCCCGCCTAGCGTTAAGGTACAATGAGCAGTTCTTC. The chain has TRBV6-1 and TRBJ2-1, with D perhaps TRBD2 (6 bases). Germline CDR1 reads MNHNS; CDR2 reads SASEGT. The CDR3 length is 19 residues. V was shortened by 2 bases and J by 4 bases, with 24 bases between the two germline ends.

V gene TRBV5-4 combines with J gene TRBJ2-3; TRBD2 matches 8 bases. Germline trimming cut 4 bases from V and 4 bases from J; bases unmatched to any gene: 8. This CDR3 is 15 amino acids long. Germline assignment: CDR1 SGHNT and CDR2 YYREEE (reference sequence). The CDR3 nucleotides read TGTGCCAGCAGCCCTGGACTAGCTCAGCCAGATACGCAGTATTTT. This gives the protein CASSPGLAQPDTQYF.